The 32 T cell receptor beta chains reported below all come from one sample, sequenced in a study of response to subunit inactivated influenza vaccine. TCRdb reprocessed the RT-PCR reads via MiXCR and lists one record per CDR3 protein. The sample has about 580,000 distinct CDR3 sequences; 12% to 15% are singletons. The starting material was PBMCs from blood, obtained 11 to 12 days after vaccination. These receptors originate from a man aged 50-59 years who received an inactivated influenza vaccine.

This clonotype came up a few times. The V call is TRBV30, the J call TRBJ2-7, with D tentatively TRBD1 or TRBD2 (5 bases each). The CDR3 spans 14 residues. The V end lost 3 bases, the J end lost 2 bases, and 14 bases lay between the germline ends. Germline V CDR1 and CDR2: GTSNPN, SVGIG (reference sequence). The CDR3 sequence: CAWSRPGTAYEQYF. The CDR3 DNA is TGTGCCTGGAGCCGCCCTGGGACGGCCTACGAGCAGTACTTC.

The rearrangement joins TRBV5-1 to TRBJ2-2, with TRBD2 matching over 10 bases. The V and J ends lost 4 bases and 2 bases, in that order; junction bases with no gene match: 5. The CDR3 extends over 16 amino acids. Germline values: CDR1 SGHRS, CDR2 YFSETQ. The CDR3: CASSKPSGSNTGELFF. The CDR3 nucleotides are TGCGCCAGCAGCAAACCTAGCGGGAGCAACACCGGGGAGCTGTTTTTT.

The rearrangement links TRBV4-1 to TRBJ2-5, with 11 bases matching TRBD2. The ends lost 1 base at V and 5 bases at J; junction bases unmatched: 6. In germline, CDR1 is MGHRA, CDR2 YSYEKL. CDR3 size: 16 residues. CDR3 protein: CASSQVAGGEQETQYF. In DNA form, the CDR3 reads TGCGCCAGCAGCCAAGTAGCGGGGGGGGAGCAGGAGACCCAGTACTTC.

The chain couples TRBV7-2 to TRBJ2-7; D not certain. V was clipped by 1 base and J by 6 bases, with 13 bases between them. Germline CDR1 is SGHTA and CDR2 is FQGNSA. The CDR3 consists of 14 residues. The CDR3 reads CASSLEGIRSEQYF. CDR3 bases: TGTGCCAGCAGCTTAGAAGGGATTCGGAGCGAGCAGTACTTC.

This clonotype has more than one count but fewer than ten. The chain couples TRBV6-1 to TRBJ2-7; weak D call: TRBD1 (7 bases). This CDR3 has 15 residues. Per germline, CDR1 MNHNS and CDR2 SASEGT. Deletions cut 10 bases from V and 1 base from J, with 20 bases between. CDR3 in amino acids: CATLWASGGSYEQYF. Written as DNA, the CDR3 is TGTGCCACCCTTTGGGCCTCAGGGGGGTCCTACGAGCAGTACTTC.

This clonotype was recorded many times. This chain uses TRBV3-1 with TRBJ2-2; no reliable D call. The CDR3 runs to 13 residues. The V gene lost 6 bases and the J gene lost 3 bases, with 8 bases spanning the gap. The germline gives CDR1 LGHDT, CDR2 YNNKEL (reference sequence). The CDR3: CASRGSYTGELFF. The CDR3 nucleotides are TGTGCCAGCAGAGGGTCCTACACCGGGGAGCTGTTTTTT.

The genes are TRBV21-1 and TRBJ2-5; the tabulated D call, TRBD1, remains unverified against the DNA. TRBV21-1 is a listed pseudogene. CDR3 length: 12 amino acids. The CDR3 coding sequence is TGTGCCAGCTGTTGTGGGGGAGAGACCCAGTACTTC. Translation gives CASCCGGETQYF.

This clonotype was detected only a few times. J is TRBJ2-6 and V is TRBV5-1; 8 nucleotides align to TRBD1. V lost 4 bases, J lost 2 bases, and 8 bases stayed unmatched. Germline V gene data show CDR1 as SGHRS and CDR2 as YFSETQ. The CDR3 is 17 residues long. The CDR3 DNA reads as TGCGCCAGCAGCGCGGCAAGCAGGGGGCCTGGGGCCAACGTCCTGACTTTC. Translating gives CASSAASRGPGANVLTF.

This chain uses TRBV18 with TRBJ2-6; possible D gene TRBD1, 6 bases. Germline-derived CDR1 and CDR2 are KGHSH and LQKENI. V was shortened by 6 bases and J by 0 bases, with 9 bases between the two germline ends. The CDR3 has 15 residues. CDR3 amino acids: CASSTRGSGANVLTF. In DNA form, the CDR3 reads TGTGCCAGCTCCACCAGGGGCTCTGGGGCCAACGTCCTGACTTTC.

The J gene is TRBJ2-5, the V gene TRBV5-1; D may be TRBD1 or TRBD2 (5 bases each). Trimming took off 6 bases at V and 1 base at J, with 10 bases between the two ends. Germline V gene sequence: CDR1 SGHRS, CDR2 YFSETQ. The CDR3 consists of 13 residues. CDR3 nucleotide sequence: TGCGCCAGCAAAGTGGGGGTCCAAGAGACCCAGTACTTC. It translates to CASKVGVQETQYF.

The chain has TRBV20-1 and TRBJ2-5; D is ambiguous. V dropped 3 bases and J dropped 5 bases, with 13 bases sitting between them. Germline values: CDR1 DFQATT, CDR2 SNEGSKA (reference sequence). The CDR3 has 13 amino acids. The CDR3 nucleotides read TGCAGTGCTAGCGACCCAGTATCGGAGACCCAGTACTTC. This sequence encodes CSASDPVSETQYF.

V and J are TRBV7-2 and TRBJ2-1; no clear D gene. The length of the CDR3 is 15 residues. V lost 1 base and J lost 2, with 9 bases in between. Germline V CDR1 and CDR2: SGHTA, FQGNSA. The CDR3 nucleotides are TGTGCCAGCAGCTTAGTGGCGATCACCTACAATGAGCAGTTCTTC. Residues: CASSLVAITYNEQFF.

The chain links TRBV20-1 to TRBJ1-5, with D possibly being TRBD1 (5 bases). Germline V gene lookup returns CDR1 DFQATT and CDR2 SNEGSKA (reference sequence). The CDR3 has 14 amino acids. The V gene lost 3 bases and the J gene lost 1 base, with 10 bases spanning the gap. This CDR3 reads CSASVRESNQPQHF. The CDR3 DNA is TGCAGTGCTAGTGTCAGGGAGAGCAATCAGCCCCAGCATTTT.

Ten or more counts support this clonotype. The CDR3 DNA follows: TGTGCCAGCAGCCGCCCCCGAGGGACAGCAAACACTGAAGCTTTCTTT. Translation: CASSRPRGTANTEAFF. This rearrangement joins TRBV12-3 or TRBV12-4 to TRBJ1-1; 7 bases line up with TRBD1. V shed 6 bases and J 2 bases; nucleotides not matched to a gene: 12. CDR3 length: 16 residues.

This clonotype has only a few counts. V and J are TRBV9 and TRBJ1-3; 9 bases line up with TRBD1. With V trimmed by 3 bases and J by 0 bases, 10 bases remained unmatched. Germline CDR1 and CDR2: SGDLS and YYNGEE. The CDR3 spans 18 residues. CDR3 DNA sequence: TGTGCCAGCAGCGGAATCGACAGGGGGAGACCCTCTGGAAACACCATATATTTT. Its protein product is CASSGIDRGRPSGNTIYF.

The chain joins TRBV4-2 to TRBJ2-1; weak D call: TRBD2 (6 bases). This CDR3 spans 18 amino acids. CDR1 is LGHNA and CDR2 is YNFKEQ in the germline V gene. Deletions cut 5 bases from V and 8 bases from J, with 28 bases between. The CDR3 protein is CASSSEGLVADGPDEQFF. The CDR3 DNA is TGTGCCAGCAGCTCCGAAGGCCTTGTAGCGGATGGCCCGGATGAGCAGTTCTTC.

The chain carries TRBV5-1 and TRBJ2-1; TRBD2 matches at 7 bases. V was pared by 0 bases and J by 0 bases, with 9 bases of the junction left unmatched. Looked up from germline, CDR1 is SGHRS and CDR2 is YFSETQ. CDR3 length equals 18 residues. DNA of the CDR3: TGCGCCAGCAGCTTGGTCCCCCGACTAGCTCTCTCCTACAATGAGCAGTTCTTC. It encodes CASSLVPRLALSYNEQFF.

This clonotype was counted only a few times. The chain carries TRBV7-9 and TRBJ1-2; 7 positions match TRBD1. The junction had 7 bases not matched to a gene; V was cut back by 5 bases and J by 7 bases. CDR1 is SEHNR, CDR2 FQNEAQ, per germline (reference sequence). The CDR3 consists of 13 residues. CDR3 in amino acids: CASSKTGAAGYTF. The CDR3 DNA reads as TGTGCCAGCAGCAAAACAGGGGCCGCTGGCTACACCTTC.

This clonotype has only a few counts. The rearrangement links TRBV7-9 to TRBJ1-2; D gene unclear. From germline, CDR1 is SEHNR and CDR2 FQNEAQ (reference sequence). CDR3 size: 13 residues. V was trimmed by 1 base and J by 8 bases, leaving 11 bases between them. CDR3 DNA sequence: TGTGCCAGCAGCTTAGTTTTGGACCGGGGCTACACCTTC. Translated: CASSLVLDRGYTF.

The chain employs TRBV7-8 and TRBJ2-6; the D gene is possibly TRBD1 (5 bases). CDR1 SGHVS and CDR2 FQNEAQ come from the germline V gene. Trimming took off 5 bases at V and 0 bases at J, with 14 bases between the two ends. The CDR3 totals 17 residues. The CDR3 bases are TGTGCCAGCAGCCCCTTATCAGGGCTCTCTGGGGCCAACGTCCTGACTTTC. Amino acids: CASSPLSGLSGANVLTF.

The chain combines TRBV12-3 or TRBV12-4 with TRBJ1-1; D unresolved. CDR3 size: 11 residues. V was shortened by 7 bases and J by 10 bases, with 13 bases between the two germline ends. CDR3 amino acids: CASIKDRRAFF. CDR3 sequence (DNA): TGTGCCAGCATTAAGGACCGCAGAGCTTTCTTT.

The chain employs TRBV7-9 and TRBJ1-3; the match to TRBD1 covers 7 bases. CDR3 length: 17 residues. Germline values: CDR1 SEHNR, CDR2 FQNEAQ (reference sequence). The junction had 8 bases not matched to a gene; V was cut back by 3 bases and J by 0 bases. CDR3 nucleotide sequence: TGTGCCAGCAGCTTGGAGACAGGGCTGGTCTCTGGAAACACCATATATTTT. Translated: CASSLETGLVSGNTIYF.

This clonotype was counted between two and nine times. V gene TRBV20-1 combines with J gene TRBJ2-1; D call uncertain. The CDR3 has 16 amino acids. From germline, CDR1 is DFQATT and CDR2 SNEGSKA (reference sequence). V was trimmed by 1 base and J by 7 bases, leaving 20 bases between them. CDR3 DNA: TGCAGTGCTAGAGTTCTACTTCCCGGGCCTGGTAATGAGCAGTTCTTC. Its translation: CSARVLLPGPGNEQFF.

The rearrangement joins TRBV19 to TRBJ2-3; 7 bases line up with TRBD2. This CDR3 spans 14 amino acids. V was clipped by 4 bases and J by 4 bases; unmatched bases: 5. Looked up from germline, CDR1 is LNHDA and CDR2 is SQIVND (reference sequence). CDR3 protein: CASSSGSLADTQYF. The CDR3 bases are TGTGCCAGTAGTAGCGGGAGTCTGGCAGATACGCAGTATTTT.

The table lists this clonotype with a few counts. CDR3 loop: CASSPELRTGYATDTQYF. As DNA, the CDR3 is TGTGCCAGCTCACCGGAATTAAGGACAGGGTACGCCACAGATACGCAGTATTTT. This chain uses TRBV18 with TRBJ2-3; 8 positions agree with TRBD1. Germline V gene data show CDR1 as KGHSH and CDR2 as LQKENI. The CDR3 sequence is 18 residues long. The J segment lost 2 bases and the V segment lost 3 bases, leaving 13 bases of the junction unmatched.

This clonotype was seen a handful of times. J is TRBJ1-5 and V is TRBV20-1; D perhaps matches TRBD1 (5 bases). In germline, CDR1 is DFQATT, CDR2 SNEGSKA (reference sequence). V gave up 3 bases and J gave up 1 base, with 13 bases separating them. This CDR3 spans 15 amino acids. CDR3 loop: CSARELRDSNQPQHF. CDR3 in DNA: TGCAGTGCTAGGGAGCTCCGGGACAGCAATCAGCCCCAGCATTTT.

A few counts support this clonotype. The genes are TRBV12-3 or TRBV12-4 and TRBJ2-7, with D unclear. The CDR3 consists of 14 residues. V was trimmed by 2 bases and J by 2 bases, leaving 10 bases between them. As DNA, the CDR3 is TGTGCCAGCAGTTTAAATCCCGCCGCCTACGAGCAGTACTTC. Translated, it gives CASSLNPAAYEQYF.

This clonotype was counted between two and nine times. V usage is TRBV6-1 and J usage is TRBJ1-5; TRBD1 might be the D (6 bases). Trimming removed 5 bases at V and 1 base at J, with 15 bases between. The length of the CDR3 is 16 residues. Per germline, CDR1 MNHNS and CDR2 SASEGT. The CDR3 reads CASSRTGSLSNQPQHF. The CDR3 DNA sequence: TGTGCCAGCAGTCGAACAGGGTCTTTAAGCAATCAGCCCCAGCATTTT.

This clonotype showed up many times. V is TRBV11-2 and J is TRBJ2-6; D might be TRBD1 (6 bases). Trimming removed 4 bases at V and 1 base at J, with 8 bases between. Germline CDR1 reads SGHAT; CDR2 reads FQNNGV. The CDR3 contains 15 residues. The CDR3 nucleotides read TGTGCCAGCAGCTCACAGGGTTCTGGGGCCAACGTCCTGACTTTC. It codes for CASSSQGSGANVLTF. Full variable domain (outside the CDR3, taken from reference TRBV11-2 and TRBJ2-6): EAGVAQSPRYKIIEKRQSVAFWCNPISGHATLYWYQQILGQGPKLLIQFQNNGVVDDSQLPKDRFSAERLKGVDSTLKIQPAKLEDSAVYLCASSSQGSGANVLTFGAGSRLTVL.

Only a few counts were recorded for this clonotype. V usage is TRBV10-3 and J usage is TRBJ2-5; D unresolved. The CDR3 totals 11 residues. The germline CDR1 and CDR2 sequences are ENHRY and SYGVKD. V was trimmed by 10 bases and J by 0 bases, leaving 6 bases between them. The CDR3 DNA is TGTGCCACACTGGACCAAGAGACCCAGTACTTC. It yields the protein CATLDQETQYF.

The J gene is TRBJ2-1, the V gene TRBV29-1, with 11 nucleotides matching TRBD1. The V gene end was trimmed by 3 bases and the J gene end by 8 bases; junction bases not matched to a gene: 15. Germline CDR1 SQVTM, CDR2 ANQGSEA. The CDR3 runs 17 residues. The CDR3 reads CSVDRRGSGQGVYEQFF. In DNA form, the CDR3 reads TGCAGCGTTGACCGGAGGGGTTCGGGACAGGGGGTATATGAGCAGTTCTTC.

V is TRBV7-6 and J is TRBJ2-6; the match to TRBD1 covers 10 bases. Per the germline V gene, CDR1 is SGHVS and CDR2 is FNYEAQ. This CDR3 comprises 19 residues. V dropped 1 base and J dropped 2; count of bases not matched to a gene: 8. The CDR3 DNA reads TGTGCCAGCAGCTTAGTGACAGGGGGCCTTCGTCCTGGGGCCAACGTCCTGACTTTC. This gives the protein CASSLVTGGLRPGANVLTF.